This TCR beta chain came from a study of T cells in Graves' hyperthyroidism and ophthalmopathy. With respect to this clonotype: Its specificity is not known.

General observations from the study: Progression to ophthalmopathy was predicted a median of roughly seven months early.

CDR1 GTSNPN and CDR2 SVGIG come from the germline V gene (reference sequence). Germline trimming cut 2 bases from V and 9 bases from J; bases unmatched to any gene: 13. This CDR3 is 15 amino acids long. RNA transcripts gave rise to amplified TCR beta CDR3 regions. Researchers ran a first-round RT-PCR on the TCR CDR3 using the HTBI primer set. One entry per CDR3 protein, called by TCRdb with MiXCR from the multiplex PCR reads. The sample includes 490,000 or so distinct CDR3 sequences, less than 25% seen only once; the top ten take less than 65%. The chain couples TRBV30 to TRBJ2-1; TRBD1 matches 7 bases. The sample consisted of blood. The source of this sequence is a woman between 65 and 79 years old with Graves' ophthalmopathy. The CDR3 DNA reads TGTGCCTGGAGTCCCGACAGGGTTGGGAAGGGTGAGCAGTTCTTC. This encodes CAWSPDRVGKGEQFF.